Listed here are 19 T cell receptor beta chains from one sample, sequenced in a study of blood T cells in healthy people across ages (dated by TCRdb to the mid-2010s). Library method: 5' RACE. Sequencing relied on an Illumina HiSeq 2500. A second PCR of roughly 7 to 11 cycles was performed with a sample-barcoded 5' primer and a J-beta primer mix. The public reads were quality trimmed at Q25 with fastp and then assembled into clones with MiXCR by TCRdb, keeping productive beta chains. Rows are unified per CDR3 protein, each entry keeping the most common DNA and genes. The sample profile shows 920,000 or so distinct CDR3 sequences; more than 35% of them were found once. Jointly, the top ten make up under 20% of the sample. Sequences were obtained from blood. The receptors come from a woman aged 55-69 years in good health.

This chain uses TRBV7-9 with TRBJ2-1; 8 bases map to TRBD1. The V gene end was trimmed by 5 bases and the J gene end by 7 bases; junction bases not matched to a gene: 10. There are 15 residues in the CDR3. Germline CDR1 reads SEHNR; CDR2 reads FQNEAQ (reference sequence). The CDR3 here is CASSPGTGPGNEQFF. As DNA, the CDR3 is TGTGCCAGCAGCCCCGGGACAGGTCCTGGGAATGAGCAGTTCTTC.

The chain employs TRBV2 and TRBJ2-3; D remains unclear. The CDR3 loop spans 14 amino acids. Trimming took 6 bases from V and 4 from J, leaving 14 bases between them. Germline assignment: CDR1 SNHLY and CDR2 FYNNEI. This CDR3 reads CASSETRWADTQYF. DNA for the CDR3: TGTGCCAGCAGCGAAACCCGTTGGGCAGATACGCAGTATTTT.

There are a few counts of this clonotype. The rearrangement joins TRBV25-1 to TRBJ1-2; D possibly corresponds to TRBD1 (6 bases). Trimming took 4 bases from V and 7 from J, leaving 16 bases between them. This CDR3 comprises 14 residues. Germline V gives CDR1 MGHDK, CDR2 SYGVNS. The CDR3 region is CASSGPGGRGGYTF. DNA for the CDR3: TGTGCCAGCAGTGGCCCAGGCGGCAGGGGTGGCTACACCTTC.

V usage is TRBV29-1 and J usage is TRBJ2-5; a weak D match, TRBD2 (6 bases). From germline, CDR1 is SQVTM and CDR2 ANQGSEA. CDR3 length: 13 residues. V was shortened by 7 bases and J by 4 bases, with 16 bases between the two germline ends. In nucleotides, the CDR3 is TGCAGCGCTGACCTCGGGGGAGTAGAGACCCAGTACTTC. It specifies CSADLGGVETQYF.

This clonotype was detected a few times. The chain combines TRBV29-1 with TRBJ2-7; D is possibly TRBD2 (6 bases). Trimming took 6 bases from V and 1 from J, leaving 16 bases between them. This CDR3 spans 14 amino acids. Germline values: CDR1 SQVTM, CDR2 ANQGSEA. The CDR3 nucleotides are TGCAGCGTAGCACCGGGACTCCAATCCTACGAGCAGTACTTC. It encodes CSVAPGLQSYEQYF.

The chain uses TRBV2 and TRBJ2-7, with 7 bases matching TRBD1. The CDR3 is 16 residues long. CDR1 and CDR2 from the germline V gene are SNHLY and FYNNEI. V shed 4 bases and J 3 bases; nucleotides not matched to a gene: 12. This CDR3 is CASSGNRQGSVYEQYF. The DNA for the CDR3 is TGTGCCAGCAGTGGAAACCGACAGGGTTCCGTCTACGAGCAGTACTTC. The full variable domain, completed using reference TRBV2 and TRBJ2-7, is EPEVTQTPSHQVTQMGQEVILRCVPISNHLYFYWYRQILGQKVEFLVSFYNNEISEKSEIFDDQFSVERPDGSNFTLKIRSTKLEDSAMYFCASSGNRQGSVYEQYFGPGTRLTVT.

The V call is TRBV11-1, the J call TRBJ2-3; 7 bases are a match to TRBD1. Germline assignment: CDR1 SGHAT and CDR2 FQDESV (reference sequence). This CDR3 is built from 15 residues. With V trimmed by 5 bases and J by 3 bases, 8 bases remained unmatched. CDR3 in amino acids: CASSRTGVWTDTQYF. The CDR3 DNA is TGTGCCAGCAGCCGTACAGGGGTTTGGACAGATACGCAGTATTTT.

This rearrangement joins TRBV5-6 to TRBJ2-3; possible D gene TRBD2, 6 bases. Germline V CDR1 and CDR2: SGHDT, YYEEEE. The CDR3 runs 15 residues. Trimming cost V 4 bases and J 4 bases, with 16 bases left between them. The CDR3 nucleotides are TGTGCCAGCAGCGGGGAGGTCGGACGCCCAGATACGCAGTATTTT. Translated, it gives CASSGEVGRPDTQYF.

This clonotype appeared many times. The rearrangement uses TRBV28 and TRBJ2-3; unclear D gene. Germline loops: CDR1 MDHEN, CDR2 SYDVKM. With 1 base removed from V and 5 bases from J, the gap between germline ends came to 10 bases. This CDR3 has 14 residues. CDR3 sequence (DNA): TGTGCCAGCAGTTTATCCCCAGTATTAGATACGCAGTATTTT. Its protein is CASSLSPVLDTQYF.

This clonotype has a handful of counts. This chain uses TRBV27 with TRBJ2-7, with 9 bases matching TRBD1. Germline CDR1 MNHEY, CDR2 SMNVEV (reference sequence). The CDR3 spans 16 residues. Trimming at V came to 2 bases and at J to 5 bases, leaving 10 bases not matched to a gene. The CDR3 DNA reads TGTGCCAGCAGTTTAGGCCCCGGGACAGGGACCCACGAGCAGTACTTC. Amino acid sequence: CASSLGPGTGTHEQYF.

The chain is built from TRBV6-1 and TRBJ2-5; D may be TRBD2 (7 bases). Trimming left V 5 bases short and J 8 bases short, with 18 bases between. CDR3 size: 14 residues. The germline V gene has CDR1 MNHNS and CDR2 SASEGT. CDR3 sequence (DNA): TGTGCCAGCAGTAACCGGGGGGCCCTGGATACCCAGTACTTC. Amino acids: CASSNRGALDTQYF.

This rearrangement joins TRBV5-1 to TRBJ2-2, with D unresolved. Germline CDR1 and CDR2: SGHRS and YFSETQ. Trimming stripped 0 bases from V and 4 bases from J, with 13 bases between. The CDR3 has 16 amino acids. The CDR3 reads CASSLEVRRLTGELFF. The CDR3 DNA reads as TGCGCCAGCAGCTTGGAGGTTCGGCGGCTCACCGGGGAGCTGTTTTTT.

This chain joins TRBV7-9 and TRBJ2-7; the D gene could be TRBD1 or TRBD2 (5 bases each). The CDR3 is 15 amino acids. Trimming shortened V by 5 bases and J by 1 base, and 15 bases separated the two germline ends. Germline lookup yields CDR1 SEHNR and CDR2 FQNEAQ (reference sequence). Here the CDR3 DNA reads TGTGCCAGCAGCGGCGAAAAGGGACCGTCCTACGAGCAGTACTTC. Protein sequence: CASSGEKGPSYEQYF.

The CDR3 sequence is CASSQDEGLWGGLNEQYF. The CDR3 DNA sequence: TGCGCCAGCAGCCAAGACGAAGGCCTCTGGGGGGGGTTAAACGAGCAGTACTTC. V usage is TRBV4-1 and J usage is TRBJ2-7; 7 bases fit TRBD2. The length of the CDR3 is 18 residues. Germline V lookup: CDR1 MGHRA, CDR2 YSYEKL. With V trimmed by 0 bases and J by 5 bases, 16 bases remained unmatched.

V usage is TRBV3-1 and J usage is TRBJ1-1; D is possibly TRBD1 (6 bases). Germline V lookup: CDR1 LGHDT, CDR2 YNNKEL (reference sequence). V shed 0 bases and J shed 1 base, with 15 bases lying between them. This CDR3 region has 17 residues. The CDR3 DNA is TGTGCCAGCAGCCAAGATAGGGGGGGGCGTCGGAACACTGAAGCTTTCTTT. It codes for CASSQDRGGRRNTEAFF.

Here the CDR3 DNA reads TGCGCCAGCAGCCGGGGACTGACGACTAGCGGGAGTCACCACGAGCAGTACTTC. As protein: CASSRGLTTSGSHHEQYF. J is TRBJ2-7 and V is TRBV5-1, with 12 bases aligning to TRBD2. The CDR3 is made up of 18 amino acids. Trimming at V came to 4 bases and at J to 5 bases, leaving 16 bases not matched to a gene. The V gene's germline CDR1 is SGHRS and CDR2 YFSETQ.

The J gene is TRBJ2-3, the V gene TRBV10-3; D possibly corresponds to TRBD2 (6 bases). Germline CDR1 ENHRY, CDR2 SYGVKD. The length of the CDR3 is 16 residues. Trimming stripped 10 bases from V and 0 bases from J, with 20 bases between. The chain's CDR3 is CATLGVAGISTDTQYF. The CDR3 DNA reads as TGTGCCACCCTAGGGGTGGCGGGGATAAGCACAGATACGCAGTATTTT.

The V call is TRBV12-3 or TRBV12-4, the J call TRBJ2-2, with a weak D call TRBD2 (5 bases). Between the trimmed V and J ends, which lost 6 bases and 2 bases, there was a span of 13 bases. This CDR3 is 15 amino acids long. The CDR3 sequence: CASSNGRGNTGELFF. The CDR3, as DNA: TGTGCCAGCAGCAACGGACGGGGTAACACCGGGGAGCTGTTTTTT.

The rearrangement uses TRBV5-4 and TRBJ1-1; a weak D match, TRBD1 (5 bases). CDR3 length equals 19 residues. Germline V gene data show CDR1 as SGHNT and CDR2 as YYREEE (reference sequence). The V gene lost 4 bases and the J gene lost 0 bases, with 25 bases spanning the gap. CDR3 in DNA: TGTGCCAGCAGCGCAGGGCCTGGACGGCGACCGGGCATGAACACTGAAGCTTTCTTT. Translation: CASSAGPGRRPGMNTEAFF.